This T cell receptor beta chain was sequenced for a study of shared clonotypes between healthy human individuals. Trimming removed 3 bases from V and 0 bases from J, with 8 bases in between. In germline, CDR1 is SNHLY, CDR2 FYNNEI. CDR3 length equals 14 residues. Sequencing used immunoSEQ multiplex PCR; TCRdb keeps in-frame clones, though not all of them. Of 530,000 or so clones listed, 60% to 80% are singletons. The sequence was collected from a middle-aged woman in good health. Some clones in this sample may be carry-over from other donors' samples. The sequenced sample was PBMCs. The chain links TRBV2 to TRBJ2-5; D is undetermined. The CDR3 region is CASSDNLNQETQYF. The CDR3, as DNA: TGTGCCAGCAGTGACAATCTAAACCAAGAGACCCAGTACTTC. The full variable domain, its missing parts supplied by reference TRBV2 and TRBJ2-5, is EPEVTQTPSHQVTQMGQEVILRCVPISNHLYFYWYRQILGQKVEFLVSFYNNEISEKSEIFDDQFSVERPDGSNFTLKIRSTKLEDSAMYFCASSDNLNQETQYFGPGTRLLVL.